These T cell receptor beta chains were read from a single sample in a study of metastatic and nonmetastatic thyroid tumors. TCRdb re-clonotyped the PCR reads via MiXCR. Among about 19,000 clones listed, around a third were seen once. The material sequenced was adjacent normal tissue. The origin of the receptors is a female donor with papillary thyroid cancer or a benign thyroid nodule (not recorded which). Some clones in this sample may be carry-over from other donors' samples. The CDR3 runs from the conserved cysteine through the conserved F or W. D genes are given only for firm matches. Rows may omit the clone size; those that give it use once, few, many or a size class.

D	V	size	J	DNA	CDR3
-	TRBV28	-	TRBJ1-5	TGTGCCAGCAACTCAACGGGACTCATACGCCAGAATCAGCCCCAGCATTTT	CASNSTGLIRQNQPQHF
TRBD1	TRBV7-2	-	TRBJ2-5	TGTGCCAGCAGCCGAAACAGGGGGCCTGAGACCCAGTACTTC	CASSRNRGPETQYF
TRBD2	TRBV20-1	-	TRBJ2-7	TGCAGTGCTCGCAGTCCCGGGACTAGCGGGGGGGGCCGGTACGAGCAGTACTTC	CSARSPGTSGGGRYEQYF
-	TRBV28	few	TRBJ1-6	TGTGCCAGCAGTTTTTTGGCGCGCCTAGGCGTCCACTTT	CASSFLARLGVHF
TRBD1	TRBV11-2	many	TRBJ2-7	TGTGCCAGCAGCTCTCAAAGTTGGACAGGGTCCTACGAGCAGTACTTC	CASSSQSWTGSYEQYF
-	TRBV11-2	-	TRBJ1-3	TGTGCCAGCAGCCCCGACCGGAACACCATATATTTT	CASSPDRNTIYF
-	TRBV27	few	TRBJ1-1	TGTGCCAGCAGTTCGGCCCCGGGCACTGAAGCTTTCTTT	CASSSAPGTEAFF
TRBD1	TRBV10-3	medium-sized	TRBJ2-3	TGTGCCATCAGTATACCGGGACAGGGAGATACGCAGTATTTT	CAISIPGQGDTQYF
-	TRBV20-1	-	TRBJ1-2	TGCAGTGCTAGAGCCCCGAGGGGGGCGAACTATGGCTACACCTTC	CSARAPRGANYGYTF
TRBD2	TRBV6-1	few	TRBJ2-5	TGTGCCAGCAGTGAAGGTAGAGGGAGGGGATGGGAGACCCAGTACTTC	CASSEGRGRGWETQYF
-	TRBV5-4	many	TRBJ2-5	TGTGCCAGCAGCTTGGAACCGGGGGGCCGAGAGACCCAGTACTTC	CASSLEPGGRETQYF
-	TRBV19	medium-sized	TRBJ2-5	TGTGCCAGTAGTAACGTGGAGACCCAGTACTTC	CASSNVETQYF
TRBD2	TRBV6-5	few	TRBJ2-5	TGTGCCAGCAGTTACTCGAGTACTAGCGGGCAAGAGACCCAGTACTTC	CASSYSSTSGQETQYF
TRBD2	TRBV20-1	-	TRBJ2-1	TGCAGTGCTCCCAACGGGCTAGCGGGAGGGCAGGAGCAGTTCTTC	CSAPNGLAGGQEQFF
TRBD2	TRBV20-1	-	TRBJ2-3	TGCAGTGCTAGGGGAAGCGGGGATCCAGATACGCAGTATTTT	CSARGSGDPDTQYF